One sample yielded the 8 T cell receptor beta chains listed below, sequenced in a study of cytomegalovirus exposure and HLA in healthy donors. The repertoire was sequenced with immunoSEQ multiplex PCR; TCRdb's copy has only in-frame clones and lacks some. This table has about 220,000 clones, about 86% appearing once. Sequenced sample: PBMCs. Every receptor here comes from a man aged 18 to 35 in good health and CMV-seronegative.

The CDR3 DNA reads as TGTGCCAGCAGCTCGGACAGGTACTATGGCTACACCTTC. Translation: CASSSDRYYGYTF. The chain employs TRBV7-9 and TRBJ1-2; 7 nucleotides line up with TRBD1. J was trimmed by 3 bases and V by 4 bases; bases with no gene match: 2. CDR1 SEHNR and CDR2 FQNEAQ come from the germline V gene (reference sequence). The CDR3 is 13 residues long.

The rearrangement joins TRBV5-6 to TRBJ2-4, with 8 bases lining up with TRBD1. Losses at the gene ends were 4 bases for V and 0 bases for J; bases not matched to a gene: 3. This CDR3 has 15 residues. Germline V gives CDR1 SGHDT, CDR2 YYEEEE. The DNA for the CDR3 is TGTGCCAGCAGCCTCGGACAGGGAGCCAAAAACATTCAGTACTTC. The encoded protein is CASSLGQGAKNIQYF.

This rearrangement joins TRBV27 to TRBJ2-1, with a tentative D call TRBD2 (6 bases). Germline V gene data show CDR1 as MNHEY and CDR2 as SMNVEV (reference sequence). The V and J ends lost 3 bases and 4 bases respectively, with 13 bases between them. The CDR3 runs 15 residues. This chain's CDR3 is CASSFGLAFYNEQFF. CDR3 sequence (DNA): TGTGCCAGCAGTTTTGGGCTAGCGTTTTACAATGAGCAGTTCTTC.

The chain has TRBV27 and TRBJ2-7; 7 nucleotides align to TRBD2. V shed 5 bases, J shed 4 bases, and the junction held 8 bases outside the gene matches. Germline lookup yields CDR1 MNHEY and CDR2 SMNVEV (reference sequence). The CDR3 spans 14 residues. CDR3 amino acids: CASSPGLEGYEQYF. CDR3 bases: TGTGCCAGCAGTCCTGGACTAGAAGGTTACGAGCAGTACTTC.

V is TRBV9 and J is TRBJ2-3; 12 nucleotides align to TRBD2. With 0 bases clipped from V and 7 bases from J, the junction kept 12 bases outside the gene matches. CDR1 and CDR2 from the germline V gene are SGDLS and YYNGEE. The CDR3 runs 18 residues. In DNA form, the CDR3 reads TGTGCCAGCAGCGTAGAGGCAAGACTAGCGGGAGAAGGGTATACGCAGTATTTT. The encoded protein is CASSVEARLAGEGYTQYF.

This CDR3 is CAGHRDLSGYTF. The CDR3 nucleotides are TGTGCCGGCCATCGGGACTTGAGTGGCTACACCTTC. V usage is TRBV2 and J usage is TRBJ1-2; a possible D gene is TRBD1 (5 bases). V lost 11 bases, J lost 7 bases, and 17 bases lay in between. Germline lookup yields CDR1 SNHLY and CDR2 FYNNEI. This CDR3 is 12 amino acids long.

The chain couples TRBV5-6 to TRBJ2-3; possibly TRBD2 for D (5 bases). Germline V gene lookup returns CDR1 SGHDT and CDR2 YYEEEE. Trimming cost V 7 bases and J 5 bases, with 5 bases left between them. This CDR3 comprises 10 residues. The CDR3 loop is CASGGDTQYF. The CDR3 region has the DNA TGTGCCAGCGGAGGAGATACGCAGTATTTT.

The V gene is TRBV5-1, the J gene TRBJ2-7; no clear D. Trimming took off 2 bases at V and 3 bases at J, with 15 bases between the two ends. CDR3 length: 15 residues. CDR1 is SGHRS, CDR2 YFSETQ, per germline. The CDR3, as DNA: TGCGCCAGCAGCTTCGCGCCCCCGTTGAACTACGAGCAGTACTTC. Translation gives CASSFAPPLNYEQYF.